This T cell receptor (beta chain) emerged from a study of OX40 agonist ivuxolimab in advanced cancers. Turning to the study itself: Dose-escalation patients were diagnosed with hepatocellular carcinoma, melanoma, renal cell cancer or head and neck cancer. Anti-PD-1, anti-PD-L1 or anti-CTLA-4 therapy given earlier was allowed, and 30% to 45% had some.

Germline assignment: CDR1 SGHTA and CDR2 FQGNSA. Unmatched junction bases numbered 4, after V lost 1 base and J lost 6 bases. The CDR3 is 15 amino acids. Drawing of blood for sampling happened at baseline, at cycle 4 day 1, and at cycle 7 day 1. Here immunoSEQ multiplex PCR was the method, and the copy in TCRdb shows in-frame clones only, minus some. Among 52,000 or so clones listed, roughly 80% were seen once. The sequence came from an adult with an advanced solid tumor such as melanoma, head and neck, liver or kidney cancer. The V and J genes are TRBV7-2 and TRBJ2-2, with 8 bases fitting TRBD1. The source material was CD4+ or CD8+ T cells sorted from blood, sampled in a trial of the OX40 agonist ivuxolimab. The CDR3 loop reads CASSLVQGQAGELFF. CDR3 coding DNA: TGTGCCAGCAGCTTAGTACAGGGACAGGCCGGGGAGCTGTTTTTT.